These 28 T cell receptor beta chains share one sample of origin, sequenced in a study of blood T cell repertoires in COVID-19. Profiled with immunoSEQ multiplex PCR; TCRdb holds only in-frame clones, not every one. The table lists a few hundred thousand clones, approximately 86% of them singletons. Sample: peripheral blood. The source is a man aged 35-49 years who had recovered from COVID-19.

The chain joins TRBV5-1 to TRBJ1-2, with D possibly TRBD1 on 6 matching bases. Germline V lookup: CDR1 SGHRS, CDR2 YFSETQ. The CDR3 spans 14 residues. V shed 6 bases and J shed 0 bases, with 12 bases lying between them. CDR3 region: CASTEQGTNYGYTF. CDR3 nucleotide sequence: TGCGCCAGCACAGAACAGGGAACTAACTATGGCTACACCTTC.

The chain uses TRBV27 and TRBJ1-2; D unresolved. CDR1 is MNHEY and CDR2 is SMNVEV in the germline V gene (reference sequence). V shed 4 bases and J shed 4 bases, with 13 bases lying between them. The CDR3 consists of 14 residues. CDR3 coding DNA: TGTGCCAGCAGTTCATCGATCCGAGCCTATGGCTACACCTTC. It specifies CASSSSIRAYGYTF.

The rearrangement links TRBV7-2 to TRBJ2-1, with TRBD2 identical over 8 bases. Germline trimming cut 1 base from V and 2 bases from J; bases unmatched to any gene: 7. Germline V gives CDR1 SGHTA, CDR2 FQGNSA. The CDR3 length is 17 residues. This CDR3 reads CASSLDLWREAYNEQFF. CDR3 DNA: TGTGCCAGCAGCTTAGACCTCTGGCGGGAGGCCTACAATGAGCAGTTCTTC. The variable domain in full, with the rest retrieved from reference TRBV7-2 and TRBJ2-1, is GAGVSQSPSNKVTEKGKDVELRCDPISGHTALYWYRQSLGQGLEFLIYFQGNSAPDKSGLPSDRFSAERTGGSVSTLTIQRTQQEDSAVYLCASSLDLWREAYNEQFFGPGTRLTVL.

The chain employs TRBV5-1 and TRBJ2-4, with 15 nucleotides matching TRBD2. Looked up from germline, CDR1 is SGHRS and CDR2 is YFSETQ. The trim removed 4 bases at V and 6 bases at J, leaving 14 bases unmatched. The CDR3 length is 19 residues. The CDR3 region has the DNA TGCGCCAGCAGCCTGGGGACTAGCGGGGGGAGCCATGGGAGAAACATTCAGTACTTC. This encodes CASSLGTSGGSHGRNIQYF.

This chain joins TRBV18 and TRBJ2-3; 10 bases line up with TRBD2. The CDR3 spans 18 residues. Germline CDR1 reads KGHSH; CDR2 reads LQKENI. Trimming cost V 2 bases and J 0 bases; bases outside gene matches: 8. CDR3: CASSPFVAGGPSTDTQYF. CDR3 DNA: TGTGCCAGCTCACCATTTGTAGCGGGAGGCCCGAGCACAGATACGCAGTATTTT.

This chain connects TRBV11-2 to TRBJ2-7; D is perhaps TRBD2 (5 bases). This CDR3 has 11 amino acids. V lost 5 bases and J 7 bases, leaving 9 bases between the germline ends. CDR1 is SGHAT and CDR2 is FQNNGV in the germline V gene. The CDR3 sequence is CASSPRGEQYF. CDR3 in DNA: TGTGCCAGCAGCCCCCGAGGGGAGCAGTACTTC.

The genes are TRBV19 and TRBJ2-3, with D perhaps TRBD1 (5 bases). This CDR3 is built from 11 residues. The V end was cut by 6 bases, the J end by 4 bases, with 5 bases between. Germline loops: CDR1 LNHDA, CDR2 SQIVND (reference sequence). As DNA, the CDR3 is TGTGCCAGTAGCAGGGCAGATACGCAGTATTTT. Translating it yields CASSRADTQYF.

This clone was found many times. The rearrangement links TRBV3-1 (or the pseudogene TRBV3-2) to TRBJ1-6, with D possibly being TRBD1 (5 bases). V was shortened by 1 base and J by 3 bases, with 10 bases between the two germline ends. The CDR3 spans 16 residues. The germline V gene has CDR1 LGHDT and CDR2 YNNKEL (reference sequence). The CDR3 DNA reads TGTGCCAGCAGCCAAGTCCAGGGCCGCTATAATTCACCCCTCCACTTT. It is translated as CASSQVQGRYNSPLHF.

V usage is TRBV3-1 (or the pseudogene TRBV3-2) and J usage is TRBJ2-7; D might be TRBD2 (5 bases). Looked up from germline, CDR1 is LGHDT and CDR2 is YNNKEL (reference sequence). V was cut by 2 bases and J by 1 base, with 9 bases left in between. This CDR3 is 14 amino acids long. The CDR3 here is CASSQRRVSYEQYF. The DNA for the CDR3 is TGTGCCAGCAGCCAACGGCGGGTTTCCTACGAGCAGTACTTC.

The J gene is TRBJ2-5, the V gene TRBV21-1; TRBD1 was called by the table and not checked on the DNA. TRBV21-1 is a pseudogene locus. This CDR3 has 13 amino acids. CDR3 amino acids: CARAHDREETQYF. CDR3 bases: TGTGCCAGGGCCCACGACAGAGAGGAGACCCAGTACTTC.

J is TRBJ2-1 and V is TRBV6-4, with D possibly being TRBD2 (6 bases). V lost 0 bases, J lost 7 bases, and 10 bases lay in between. Germline CDR1 reads MRHNA; CDR2 reads SNTAGT. The CDR3 is 14 residues long. CDR3 coding DNA: TGTGCCAGCAGTGACTCAGCCGGGGGAAATGAGCAGTTCTTC. Translated, it gives CASSDSAGGNEQFF.

The rearrangement joins TRBV15 to TRBJ2-1, with 7 nucleotides matching TRBD2. This CDR3 comprises 13 residues. Germline CDR1 LNHNV, CDR2 YYDKDF (reference sequence). The V gene end was trimmed by 8 bases and the J gene end by 0 bases; junction bases not matched to a gene: 1. CDR3 nucleotide sequence: TGTGCCACCCAGCGGGGCTCCTACAATGAGCAGTTCTTC. This encodes CATQRGSYNEQFF. Together with reference TRBV15 and TRBJ2-1, the CDR3 gives the full variable domain: DAMVIQNPRYQVTQFGKPVTLSCSQTLNHNVMYWYQQKSSQAPKLLFHYYDKDFNNEADTPDNFQSRRPNTSFCFLDIRSPGLGDTAMYLCATQRGSYNEQFFGPGTRLTVL.

This clone is a singleton in its sample. This chain links TRBV4-3 with TRBJ2-2, with 9 positions matching TRBD1. The CDR3 extends over 15 amino acids. Germline assignment: CDR1 LGHNA and CDR2 YSLEER. V shed 3 bases and J 5 bases; nucleotides not matched to a gene: 4. This CDR3 is CASSQWGQGTGELFF. In DNA form, the CDR3 reads TGCGCCAGCAGCCAGTGGGGACAGGGAACCGGGGAGCTGTTTTTT.

The chain carries TRBV24-1 and TRBJ2-1, with 7 bases aligning to TRBD1. Germline values: CDR1 KGHDR, CDR2 SFDVKD. V gave up 7 bases and J gave up 6 bases; unmatched junction bases: 8. This CDR3 comprises 14 residues. In DNA, the CDR3 is TGTGCCACCAGCGGTCGGACAGGTCCCAATGAGCAGTTCTTC. Translation gives CATSGRTGPNEQFF.

The chain carries TRBV6-4 and TRBJ2-1, with D perhaps TRBD2 (5 bases). V was clipped by 3 bases and J by 9 bases, with 12 bases between them. The CDR3 length is 13 residues. The V gene's germline CDR1 is MRHNA and CDR2 SNTAGT. CDR3 sequence reads: CASSEVWTGEQFF. The CDR3 DNA is TGTGCCAGCAGTGAAGTCTGGACTGGTGAGCAGTTCTTC.

This chain joins TRBV19 and TRBJ2-3; 7 positions match TRBD2. The V segment lost 2 bases and the J segment 3 bases; nucleotides outside the gene matches: 5. This CDR3 region has 15 residues. The germline gives CDR1 LNHDA, CDR2 SQIVND (reference sequence). The CDR3 bases are TGTGCCAGTAGTATAACCGGGGGGTCAACAGATACGCAGTATTTT. This codes for CASSITGGSTDTQYF.

This chain joins TRBV7-8 and TRBJ1-2; 7 bases are a match to TRBD1. The CDR3 runs 14 residues. CDR1 SGHVS and CDR2 FQNEAQ come from the germline V gene. V dropped 3 bases and J dropped 3; count of bases not matched to a gene: 4. This chain's CDR3 is CASSFQGEDYGYTF. CDR3 sequence (DNA): TGTGCCAGCAGCTTTCAGGGGGAGGACTATGGCTACACCTTC.

V gene TRBV9 combines with J gene TRBJ2-1; 8 nucleotides line up with TRBD1. Unmatched junction bases numbered 4, after V lost 0 bases and J lost 5 bases. Germline-derived CDR1 and CDR2 are SGDLS and YYNGEE. The CDR3 runs 15 residues. The CDR3 nucleotides are TGTGCCAGCAGCGTAGTGGGCAGGGGGCACAATGAGCAGTTCTTC. Translation gives CASSVVGRGHNEQFF.

V is TRBV12-3 or TRBV12-4 and J is TRBJ2-1, with a tentative D call TRBD2 (6 bases). This CDR3 is built from 13 residues. V lost 4 bases, J lost 9 bases, and 13 bases lay in between. This chain's CDR3 is CASSYGRMGEQFF. CDR3 in DNA: TGTGCCAGCAGTTATGGGAGGATGGGTGAGCAGTTCTTC.

CDR3 nucleotide sequence: TGTGCCAGCAGCTTAGACAGGGGCTCACCCCTCCACTTT. Residues: CASSLDRGSPLHF. The V gene is TRBV11-2, the J gene TRBJ1-6; D might be TRBD1 (6 bases). Trimming removed 0 bases from V and 10 bases from J, with 7 bases in between. In germline, CDR1 is SGHAT, CDR2 FQNNGV. There are 13 residues in the CDR3. Full variable domain (remainder filled in from reference TRBV11-2 and TRBJ1-6): EAGVAQSPRYKIIEKRQSVAFWCNPISGHATLYWYQQILGQGPKLLIQFQNNGVVDDSQLPKDRFSAERLKGVDSTLKIQPAKLEDSAVYLCASSLDRGSPLHFGNGTRLTVT.

Comments on this clone: In the same sample, other DNA sequences code for this CDR3. The chain couples TRBV6-5 to TRBJ2-7, with D possibly matching TRBD1 (6 bases). Germline CDR1 is MNHEY and CDR2 is SVGAGI. The CDR3 spans 15 residues. V dropped 0 bases and J dropped 5 bases, with 14 bases sitting between them. The CDR3 DNA is TGTGCCAGCAGTTACTCCCGGCAGGGGAACCACGAGCAGTACTTC. Encoded protein: CASSYSRQGNHEQYF.

This rearrangement joins TRBV5-5 to TRBJ2-1, with 8 nucleotides matching TRBD2. CDR3 length equals 16 residues. Germline-derived CDR1 and CDR2 are SGHKS and YYEKEE (reference sequence). V gave up 1 base and J gave up 4 bases; unmatched junction bases: 7. For the CDR3, the DNA is TGTGCCAGCAGCTTGCTGCCGGGAGGGGGATACAATGAGCAGTTCTTC. Translated, it gives CASSLLPGGGYNEQFF. Combining the CDR3 with reference TRBV5-5 and TRBJ2-1 gives the whole variable domain DAGVTQSPTHLIKTRGQQVTLRCSPISGHKSVSWYQQVLGQGPQFIFQYYEKEERGRGNFPDRFSARQFPNYSSELNVNALLLGDSALYLCASSLLPGGGYNEQFFGPGTRLTVL.

The V and J genes are TRBV6-1 and TRBJ2-2; 8 bases fit TRBD1. V was clipped by 6 bases and J by 3 bases; unmatched bases: 3. The CDR3 is made up of 14 amino acids. Per the germline V gene, CDR1 is MNHNS and CDR2 is SASEGT. CDR3 in amino acids: CASRRTGHTGELFF. The CDR3 DNA reads TGTGCCAGCAGGAGGACAGGGCACACCGGGGAGCTGTTTTTT.

This chain uses TRBV5-5 with TRBJ2-7; 10 bases match TRBD2. This CDR3 is built from 16 residues. CDR1 SGHKS and CDR2 YYEKEE come from the germline V gene (reference sequence). Trimming cost V 2 bases and J 0 bases; bases outside gene matches: 5. The CDR3 bases are TGTGCCAGCAGCTTTACTAGCGGGGTAAGCTCCTACGAGCAGTACTTC. Protein: CASSFTSGVSSYEQYF.

The chain links TRBV3-1 (or the pseudogene TRBV3-2) to TRBJ2-3; 11 nucleotides match TRBD2. V shed 8 bases and J 5 bases; nucleotides not matched to a gene: 15. Germline values: CDR1 LGHDT, CDR2 YNNKEL (reference sequence). CDR3 length equals 17 residues. The CDR3 here is CASLVTSGNIVKDTQYF. CDR3 sequence (DNA): TGTGCCAGCCTTGTGACTAGCGGGAACATAGTTAAAGATACGCAGTATTTT.

Only one count was recorded for this clone. The chain combines TRBV19 with TRBJ2-7, with a tentative D call TRBD2 (6 bases). V was shortened by 0 bases and J by 2 bases, with 20 bases between the two germline ends. Per the germline V gene, CDR1 is LNHDA and CDR2 is SQIVND (reference sequence). The CDR3 runs to 18 residues. The CDR3: CASSIDQGLPNNAYEQYF. CDR3 DNA: TGTGCCAGTAGTATAGATCAGGGACTCCCCAATAATGCCTACGAGCAGTACTTC.

The V gene is TRBV7-2, the J gene TRBJ2-5; the match to TRBD1 covers 8 bases. The CDR3 has 13 residues. Germline trimming cut 0 bases from V and 9 bases from J; bases unmatched to any gene: 3. Germline assignment: CDR1 SGHTA and CDR2 FQGNSA. DNA of the CDR3: TGTGCCAGCAGCTTAGCGCCGGGACAGGCCCAGTACTTC. Its protein product is CASSLAPGQAQYF.

The chain uses TRBV15 and TRBJ2-7, with 8 bases identical to TRBD1. From germline, CDR1 is LNHNV and CDR2 YYDKDF (reference sequence). V dropped 3 bases and J dropped 6; count of bases not matched to a gene: 4. The CDR3 has 13 amino acids. CDR3 nucleotide sequence: TGTGCCACCAGCAGGGACAGGGCTGGCGAGCAGTACTTC. Translated: CATSRDRAGEQYF.